These T cell receptor beta chains were read from a single sample in a study of blood T cell repertoires in COVID-19. Using immunoSEQ multiplex PCR, the repertoire was profiled, and TCRdb retains in-frame clones only, with some absent. This sample has 70,000 to 90,000 clones, with around 76% found just once. Sequenced input: peripheral blood. The receptors derive from a human donor in a cohort sampled during active COVID-19. Both conserved end residues are part of each CDR3. D genes are given only for firm matches. Not all rows give a size; the values are once, few, many and, for expanded clones, a class.

TRBJ2-7 | TRBV10-3 | - | TRBD1 | TGTGCCACCTCGGGACAGGGGGCTATGGAGCAGTACTTC | CATSGQGAMEQYF
TRBJ1-6 | TRBV19 | - | - | TGTGCCAGTAGTGACAGCTCTTATAATTCACCCCTCCACTTT | CASSDSSYNSPLHF
TRBJ2-2 | TRBV19 | - | TRBD1 | TGTGCCAGTAGCAATTACGGTTATCGGACAGGGGACTATAACACCGGGGAGCTGTTTTTT | CASSNYGYRTGDYNTGELFF
TRBJ2-2 | TRBV4-3 | few | TRBD1 | TGCGCCAGCAGCCCTGGACAGGGGGCTGGCGGGGAGCTGTTTTTT | CASSPGQGAGGELFF
TRBJ2-1 | TRBV7-6 | - | - | TGTGCCAGCAGCTTAACAGGGTGGAATGAGCAGTTCTTC | CASSLTGWNEQFF
TRBJ2-3 | TRBV4-1 | few | TRBD2 | TGCGCCAGCAGCCTCGATTTAGGACTAGCGGGGGAGGGCACAGATACGCAGTATTTT | CASSLDLGLAGEGTDTQYF
TRBJ2-1 | TRBV27 | - | TRBD2 | TGTGCCAGCAGTTTAAAGGGGCTCTGGCGGGAGGGGGAGTTCTTC | CASSLKGLWREGEFF
TRBJ2-7 | TRBV5-4 | - | - | TGTGCCAGCAGCTTGTTATCGGGGGAAGAGCAGTACTTC | CASSLLSGEEQYF
TRBJ2-1 | TRBV14 | - | TRBD1 | TGTGCCAGCAGCCAGGAGACAGGGGGTTGGGGGCAGTTCTTC | CASSQETGGWGQFF
TRBJ1-6 | TRBV25-1 | once | - | TGTGCCAGCCAGGGTTTAGGGAATAATTCACCCCTCCACTTT | CASQGLGNNSPLHF
TRBJ2-2 | TRBV3-1/TRBV3-2 | - | - | TGTGCCAGCAGCCGACTTGGCGAGGAGCTGTTTTTT | CASSRLGEELFF
TRBJ1-2 | TRBV5-8 | - | TRBD1 | TGTGCCAGCATCCTGGGACAGGGACACTGGGATGGCTACACCTTC | CASILGQGHWDGYTF
TRBJ1-1 | TRBV5-1 | - | - | TGCGCCAGCAGCCTGGAGGGGGTGAACACTGAAGCTTTCTTT | CASSLEGVNTEAFF
TRBJ2-7 | TRBV2 | - | TRBD2 | TGTGCCAGCACTGGGGCGGGGGGGTCCTACGAGCAGTACTTC | CASTGAGGSYEQYF
TRBJ2-7 | TRBV2 | few | - | TGTGCCAGCAGTGTTGGGCGGGGCCTCGAGCAGTACTTC | CASSVGRGLEQYF
TRBJ1-1 | TRBV4-3 | few | TRBD1 | TGCGCCAGCAGCCAGACAGGGGTTGAAGCTTTCTTT | CASSQTGVEAFF
TRBJ1-3 | TRBV18 | - | - | TGTGCCAGCTCTCGATCAGGGGCGACTGGAAACACCATATATTTT | CASSRSGATGNTIYF
TRBJ1-2 | TRBV5-4 | - | TRBD1 | TGTGCCAGCAGCTCGCCCGGACAGGGAGGGGATGGCTACACCTTC | CASSSPGQGGDGYTF
TRBJ1-2 | TRBV7-6 | - | - | TGTGCCAGCAGCTTAGTCTCTACAGGGTCTAACTATGGCTACACCTTC | CASSLVSTGSNYGYTF
TRBJ2-3 | TRBV9 | - | - | TGTGCCAGCAGCGTAGAGGGACTGAGCACAGATACGCAGTATTTT | CASSVEGLSTDTQYF
TRBJ1-2 | TRBV11-2 | - | - | TGTGCCAGCAACCACGGGGGGCCCTTGGTGGGCTACACCTTC | CASNHGGPLVGYTF
TRBJ1-4 | TRBV24-1 | - | TRBD1 | TGTGCCACCAGTGACCTTGACAGGGGGCGAGAAAAACTGTTTTTT | CATSDLDRGREKLFF
TRBJ2-5 | TRBV6-5 | - | TRBD1 | TGTGCCAGCACAATAATAACAGGGGGCTCGGAGACCCAGTACTTC | CASTIITGGSETQYF
TRBJ1-6 | TRBV5-4 | once | TRBD1 | TGTGCCAGCAGCCGGGGGACAGGCAGGGGCAATTCACCCCTCCACTTT | CASSRGTGRGNSPLHF
TRBJ2-5 | TRBV18 | - | - | TGTGCCAGCTCACCTGCGGAAGAGACCCAGTACTTC | CASSPAEETQYF
TRBJ2-3 | TRBV3-1/TRBV3-2 | - | TRBD2 | TGTGCCAGCAGCCAAGATTCTAGCGGGGGCCCAGATACGCAGTATTTT | CASSQDSSGGPDTQYF
TRBJ1-1 | TRBV27 | - | - | TGTGCCAGCAGTACTGCTACTAAAGCTGAAGCTTTCTTT | CASSTATKAEAFF
TRBJ1-1 | TRBV7-3 | - | TRBD1 | TGTGCCAGCAGCCCCAGACAGGGGGCCACTGAAGCTTTCTTT | CASSPRQGATEAFF
TRBJ2-1 | TRBV15 | - | TRBD2 | TGTGCCACCAGCAGAGATCAGGGGACTAGGTTTCACAATGAGCAGTTCTTC | CATSRDQGTRFHNEQFF
TRBJ2-1 | TRBV29-1 | - | TRBD2 | TGCAGCGTTGAATTGGGGGGGTACAATGAGCAGTTCTTC | CSVELGGYNEQFF
TRBJ2-3 | TRBV7-2 | - | - | TGTGCCAGCACCCTCGGGGAAAGTTATAGAGATACGCAGTATTTT | CASTLGESYRDTQYF
TRBJ1-1 | TRBV19 | - | - | TGTGCCAGTAGTATAAGGCAGTCACTAAACACTGAAGCTTTCTTT | CASSIRQSLNTEAFF
TRBJ1-5 | TRBV7-2 | - | - | TGTGCCAGCAGCTTAGGAGACAGTGGCAATCAGCCCCAGCATTTT | CASSLGDSGNQPQHF
TRBJ2-7 | TRBV12-3/TRBV12-4 | - | TRBD1 | TGTGCCAGCAGCCCTACAGGGGAAGAGCAGTACTTC | CASSPTGEEQYF
TRBJ1-2 | TRBV24-1 | few | TRBD1 | TGTGCCACCAGTGGAAGACAGGGGAATGGCTACACCTTC | CATSGRQGNGYTF
TRBJ1-1 | TRBV18 | - | TRBD1 | TGTGCCAGCTCACCACCGGGCAGGGGGCGCTTCACTGAAGCTTTCTTT | CASSPPGRGRFTEAFF
TRBJ1-1 | TRBV29-1 | few | - | TGCAGCGTACTGGGACAGAACACTGAAGCTTTCTTT | CSVLGQNTEAFF
TRBJ1-5 | TRBV7-2 | - | - | TGTGCCAGCAGCCAAGGAGAAACCCTCAATCAGCCCCAGCATTTT | CASSQGETLNQPQHF
TRBJ2-1 | TRBV5-4 | - | - | TGTGCCAGCAGCTTAGGGGGGGCCGGGGAAAATGAGCAGTTCTTC | CASSLGGAGENEQFF
TRBJ1-5 | TRBV4-1 | few | - | TGCGCCAGCAGCCAAGCTCGGGAGGTATTAGTCGCGAATCAGCCCCAGCATTTT | CASSQAREVLVANQPQHF
TRBJ2-2 | TRBV27 | - | TRBD1 | TGTGCCAGCAGTTTAGGTTGGACAGGATCCACCGGGGAGCTGTTTTTT | CASSLGWTGSTGELFF
TRBJ1-1 | TRBV13 | few | - | TGTGCCAGCAGCTTAGGAGGGGGAAGGAATGAAGCTTTCTTT | CASSLGGGRNEAFF
TRBJ2-7 | TRBV4-1 | - | TRBD1 | TGCGCCAGCAGCCCGATTGACAGGGACGAGCAGTACTTC | CASSPIDRDEQYF
TRBJ1-6 | TRBV3-1/TRBV3-2 | - | - | TGTGCCAGCAGCCAAGATTGGGAGGATAATTCACCCCTCCACTTT | CASSQDWEDNSPLHF
TRBJ2-3 | TRBV11-2 | - | - | TGTGCCTCCACTTTTCGCTTGGGGAGTTGGGGCACAGATACGCAGTATTTT | CASTFRLGSWGTDTQYF
TRBJ1-1 | TRBV20-1 | - | - | TGCAGTGCTAGACCCAGCGGAGAAGCTTTCTTT | CSARPSGEAFF
TRBJ1-5 | TRBV19 | - | TRBD1 | TGTGCCAGTAGTTATATGGGAAACAGGGGCCAGCCCCAGCATTTT | CASSYMGNRGQPQHF
TRBJ1-1 | TRBV7-9 | - | - | TGTGCCACTCAAGTGGACAGGAACACTGAAGCTTTCTTT | CATQVDRNTEAFF
TRBJ2-1 | TRBV7-9 | - | - | TGTGCCAGCAGCTCGACTGAGCGGAATGAGCAGTTCTTC | CASSSTERNEQFF
TRBJ1-5 | TRBV18 | few | - | TGTGCCAGCTCCGTTGCAGATTCTTACAATCAGCCCCAGCATTTT | CASSVADSYNQPQHF
TRBJ2-1 | TRBV7-9 | few | - | TGTGCCAGCAGCGAGGGTTACAATGAGCAGTTCTTC | CASSEGYNEQFF
TRBJ2-5 | TRBV5-1 | - | - | TGCGCCAGCAGCAATGGACTGTCCCAAGAGACCCAGTACTTC | CASSNGLSQETQYF
TRBJ2-3 | TRBV5-6 | - | - | TGTGCCAGCAGCTTGGGGTCTAGCGATACTGATACGCAGTATTTT | CASSLGSSDTDTQYF
TRBJ2-1 | TRBV4-3 | - | TRBD1 | TGCGCCAGCAGCCAAGCAGGGGGCGGCTACAATGAGCAGTTCTTC | CASSQAGGGYNEQFF
TRBJ2-7 | TRBV7-2 | - | - | TGTGCCAGCAGCTTTACTTGGACTGGTGGCCTCGAGCAGTACTTC | CASSFTWTGGLEQYF
TRBJ1-4 | TRBV24-1 | - | TRBD1 | TGTGCCACCATGGGGACAGGGGGTGAAAAACTGTTTTTT | CATMGTGGEKLFF
TRBJ1-2 | TRBV5-8 | - | TRBD1 | TGTGCCAGCAGCAGACAGGGGAATGTCTATGGCTACACCTTC | CASSRQGNVYGYTF
TRBJ1-5 | TRBV6-6 | - | - | TGTGCCAGCAGTTACGAGGGTTGGCAGCCCCAGCATTTT | CASSYEGWQPQHF
TRBJ2-5 | TRBV5-4 | once | - | TGTGCCAGCAGCTTGTTGGACTACGCAGAGACCCAGTACTTC | CASSLLDYAETQYF
TRBJ1-2 | TRBV6-5 | - | - | TGTGCCAGCAGTATCACAGAGAAAGCTAACTATGGCTACACCTTC | CASSITEKANYGYTF